This paragraph reports one T cell receptor (beta chain). Its antigen is unknown. The CDR3 runs to 13 residues. Germline CDR1 and CDR2: GTSNPN and SVGIG (reference sequence). V was trimmed by 1 base and J by 6 bases, leaving 10 bases between them. These data come from a study of blood T cells in healthy people across ages. Study conclusions and caveats: Across the age range, TCR beta diversity per million T cells fell in a roughly linear way. No conclusive comparison of naive versus antigen-experienced cells was possible with unsorted PBMCs. Both naive CD4+ cell counts and diversity were greater in long-lived donors than in aged donors.

Sample-barcoded 5' priming and a J-beta primer mix drove a second PCR of roughly 6 to 12 cycles. Every cDNA molecule carried a tag from a template-switch adaptor bearing 12 random nucleotides. TCRdb used MiXCR to reprocess the 5' RACE reads, holding one entry per CDR3 protein. The table records more than 1.4 million distinct CDR3 sequences, around 39% of them present only once. This rearrangement joins TRBV30 to TRBJ2-1, with D tentatively TRBD2 (6 bases). The specimen sequenced was blood. This TCR derives from a woman aged 18-35 years in good health. In DNA form, the CDR3 reads TGTGCCTGGAGTGCGGCGGGGTTCAATGAGCAGTTCTTC. It encodes CAWSAAGFNEQFF. The whole variable domain, filled in from reference TRBV30 and TRBJ2-1, reads SQTIHQWPATLVQPVGSPLSLECTVEGTSNPNLYWYRQAAGRGLQLLFYSVGIGQISSEVPQNLSASRPQDRQFILSSKKLLLSDSGFYLCAWSAAGFNEQFFGPGTRLTVL.